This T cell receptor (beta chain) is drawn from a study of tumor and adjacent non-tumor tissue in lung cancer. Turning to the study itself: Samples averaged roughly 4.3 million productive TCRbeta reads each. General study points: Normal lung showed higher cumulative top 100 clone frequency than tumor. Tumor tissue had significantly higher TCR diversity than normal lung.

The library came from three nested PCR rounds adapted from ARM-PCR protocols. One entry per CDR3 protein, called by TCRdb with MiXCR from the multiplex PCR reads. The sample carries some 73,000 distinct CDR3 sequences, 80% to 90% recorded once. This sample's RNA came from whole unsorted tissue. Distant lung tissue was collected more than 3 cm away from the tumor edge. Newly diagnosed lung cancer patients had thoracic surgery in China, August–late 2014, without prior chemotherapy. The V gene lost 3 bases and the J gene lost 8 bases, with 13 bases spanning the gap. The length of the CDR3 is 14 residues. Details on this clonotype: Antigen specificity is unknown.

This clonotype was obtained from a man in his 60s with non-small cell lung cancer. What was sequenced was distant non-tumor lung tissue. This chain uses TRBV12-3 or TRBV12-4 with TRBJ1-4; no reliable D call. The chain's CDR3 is CASSLIGRKEKLFF. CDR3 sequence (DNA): TGTGCCAGCAGTTTGATAGGGCGTAAAGAAAAACTGTTTTTT.